This T cell receptor (beta chain) stems from a study of monozygotic twins with inflammatory bowel disease. Study-wide results and caveats: Repertoire similarity did not differ between concordant and discordant twins, possibly owing to limited power. The analysis yielded no support for one strong signal or clonotype associated with IBD.

With the 5' RACE reads reprocessed, TCRdb shows one record per CDR3 protein and no DNA. The sample data list approximately 330,000 distinct CDR3 sequences. Worth noting for this clonotype: Its antigen is not known.

Germline CDR1 SGHRS, CDR2 YFSETQ. This CDR3 has 14 amino acids. This receptor was obtained from a human donor with ulcerative colitis or Crohn's disease, or a healthy co-twin of an affected twin (not recorded which). The chain uses TRBV5-1 and TRBJ1-1; with no DNA, the TCRdb D assignment of TRBD1 cannot be verified. The sequencing sample was made of blood. The CDR3 region is CASTPPGQNTEAFF.